This T cell receptor (beta chain) was found in a study of cytomegalovirus exposure and HLA in healthy donors. Overall study context: Roughly 85 million unique TCRs from HLA-typed donors made up an early data release.

Amplification used 60 Vbeta primers and 13 Jbeta primers. In the authors' workflow: Roughly 12 million of tens of millions of unique TCR beta chains were shared, per a later count. The table came from immunoSEQ multiplex PCR; TCRdb's copy has only in-frame clones and leaves some out. From that table come the V and J calls and clone size; the DNA was used to work out D and trimming. This sample carries roughly 150,000 clones, over 70% of them seen once, and the ten largest clones take around 3.1%. This clone was counted a single time. One end of the junction varies from germline; a read error may be responsible. This receptor was taken from a male donor in good health and CMV-seronegative. Sequenced: PBMCs.

Written as DNA, the CDR3 is TGTTCCAGCAGCTTAGAACAGGGGGCGCCGAACACTGAAGCTTTCTTT. Protein product: CSSSLEQGAPNTEAFF. This chain joins TRBV7-9 and TRBJ1-1; 9 bases map to TRBD1. Per the germline V gene, CDR1 is SEHNR and CDR2 is FQNEAQ (reference sequence). The CDR3 covers 16 residues. The whole variable domain, filled in from reference TRBV7-9 and TRBJ1-1, reads DTGVSQNPRHKITKRGQNVTFRCDPISEHNRLYWYRQTLGQGPEFLTYFQNEAQLEKSRLLSDRFSAERPKGSFSTLEIQRTEQGDSAMYLCSSSLEQGAPNTEAFFGQGTRLTVV.